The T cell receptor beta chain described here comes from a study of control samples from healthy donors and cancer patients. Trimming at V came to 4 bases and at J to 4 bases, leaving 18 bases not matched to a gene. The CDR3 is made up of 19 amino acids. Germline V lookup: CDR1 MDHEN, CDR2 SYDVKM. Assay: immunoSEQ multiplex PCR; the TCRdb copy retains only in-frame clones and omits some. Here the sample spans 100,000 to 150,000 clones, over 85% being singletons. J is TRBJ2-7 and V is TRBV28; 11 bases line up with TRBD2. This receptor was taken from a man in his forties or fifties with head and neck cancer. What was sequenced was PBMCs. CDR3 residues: CASSSIPASGGYIGYEQYF. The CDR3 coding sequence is TGTGCCAGCAGTTCAATCCCGGCTAGCGGGGGGTATATAGGATACGAGCAGTACTTC.